What follows are 7 T cell receptor beta chains derived from one specimen sequenced in a study of blood T cell repertoires in COVID-19. The method was immunoSEQ multiplex PCR; TCRdb's version includes in-frame clones alone and lacks a portion of them. This sample has hundreds of thousands of clones, with roughly nine tenths found just once. Specimen: PBMCs or T cells enriched from blood (not recorded which). These receptors all stem from a man in his thirties or forties who had recovered from COVID-19.

The J gene is TRBJ1-2, the V gene TRBV28; unclear D gene. CDR3 length: 13 amino acids. V was cut by 6 bases and J by 5 bases, with 13 bases left in between. In germline, CDR1 is MDHEN, CDR2 SYDVKM. DNA for the CDR3: TGTGCCAGCAGGGCTAATGGGCCTTATGGCTACACCTTC. Translating gives CASRANGPYGYTF.

The CDR3 nucleotides read TGTGCCAGTAGTGACCAGGGAATAGAGACCCAGTACTTC. Its protein is CASSDQGIETQYF. The rearrangement uses TRBV19 and TRBJ2-5; D is possibly TRBD1 (5 bases). The CDR3 covers 13 residues. Germline CDR1 is LNHDA and CDR2 is SQIVND (reference sequence). The ends were cut back, 5 bases at V and 4 bases at J, with 11 bases in the middle.

Concerning this clone itself: This specimen includes other DNA sequences encoding the same CDR3. The chain employs TRBV12-3 or TRBV12-4 and TRBJ1-3; no clear D gene. V was cut by 3 bases and J by 4 bases, with 4 bases left in between. The CDR3 is 12 residues long. CDR3 sequence reads: CASSFSGNTIYF. The CDR3, as DNA: TGTGCCAGCAGTTTTTCGGGAAACACCATATATTTT.

The chain couples TRBV11-2 to TRBJ2-6; D is ambiguous. Germline CDR1 reads SGHAT; CDR2 reads FQNNGV. The CDR3 is 18 amino acids. V shed 4 bases and J shed 0 bases, with 16 bases lying between them. CDR3 sequence: CASSSIHTKPSGANVLTF. The CDR3 DNA reads TGTGCCAGCAGCTCGATACATACCAAACCCTCTGGGGCCAACGTCCTGACTTTC.

This sequence joins TRBV30 and TRBJ1-3; D gene unclear. Germline CDR1 and CDR2: GTSNPN and SVGIG (reference sequence). The ends were cut back, 0 bases at V and 1 base at J, with 13 bases in the middle. The CDR3 sequence is 16 residues long. In nucleotides, the CDR3 is TGTGCCTGGAGTGTTAGGGCGGGAAAATCTGGAAACACCATATATTTT. Protein sequence: CAWSVRAGKSGNTIYF.

Notes on this clone: The same CDR3 can be traced to other DNA sequences in this sample. The chain is built from TRBV27 and TRBJ2-7; 7 bases align to TRBD1. Germline V CDR1 and CDR2: MNHEY, SMNVEV (reference sequence). Trimming took 6 bases from V and 2 from J; bases not matched to a gene: 4. The CDR3 sequence is 13 residues long. The CDR3: CASSAGGPYEQYF. The CDR3 DNA follows: TGTGCCAGCAGCGCAGGGGGTCCCTACGAGCAGTACTTC.

This clone was observed a single time. The chain links TRBV7-8 to TRBJ2-1, with D possibly being TRBD2 (6 bases). From germline, CDR1 is SGHVS and CDR2 FQNEAQ. The CDR3 sequence is 15 residues long. Trimming cost V 0 bases and J 10 bases, with 16 bases left between them. CDR3 loop: CASSLAPTFAGEQFF. The CDR3 DNA is TGTGCCAGCAGCTTAGCCCCCACCTTTGCGGGAGAGCAGTTCTTC.